Listed here is a single T cell receptor beta chain. The antigen is undetermined. A second roughly 6 to 11 cycle PCR used barcoded and J-beta primers. MiXCR, run by TCRdb on the 5' RACE reads, gives a single entry per CDR3 protein. The sample records more than 700,000 distinct CDR3 sequences, 46% being singletons. This entry comes from a study of blood T cells in healthy people across ages. Isolated per sample were at least 6 million PBMCs. Study results and limitations: Higher diversity and more naive CD4+ cells were features of long-lived donors, compared to aged donors. While age rose, TCR beta diversity per million T cells dropped in a roughly linear way.

Trimming took off 4 bases at V and 0 bases at J, with 12 bases between the two ends. The CDR3 is 15 residues long. The germline V gene has CDR1 SGHRS and CDR2 YFSETQ. The receptor was isolated from a man older than 75 in good health. Sequencing was performed on blood. The chain joins TRBV5-1 to TRBJ2-3; D is undetermined. The CDR3 region has the DNA TGCGCCAGCAGCGTTGAATCAAAAAGCACAGATACGCAGTATTTT. This encodes CASSVESKSTDTQYF.